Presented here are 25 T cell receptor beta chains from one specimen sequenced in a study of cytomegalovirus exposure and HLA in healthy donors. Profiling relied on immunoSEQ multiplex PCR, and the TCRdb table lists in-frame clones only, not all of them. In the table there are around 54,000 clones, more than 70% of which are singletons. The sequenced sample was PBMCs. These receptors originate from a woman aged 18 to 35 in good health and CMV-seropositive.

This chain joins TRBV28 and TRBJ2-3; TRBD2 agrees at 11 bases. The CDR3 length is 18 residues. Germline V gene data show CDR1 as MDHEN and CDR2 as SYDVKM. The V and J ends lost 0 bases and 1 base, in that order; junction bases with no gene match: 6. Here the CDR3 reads CASSLWALAGGRTDTQYF. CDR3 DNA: TGTGCCAGCAGTTTATGGGCCCTAGCGGGGGGACGCACAGATACGCAGTATTTT.

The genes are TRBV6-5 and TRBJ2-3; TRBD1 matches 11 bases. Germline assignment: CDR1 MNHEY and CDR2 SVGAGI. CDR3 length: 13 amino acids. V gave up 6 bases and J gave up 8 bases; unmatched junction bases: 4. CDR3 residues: CASRRTGGGTQYF. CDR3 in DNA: TGTGCCAGCAGGCGGACAGGGGGCGGTACGCAGTATTTT.

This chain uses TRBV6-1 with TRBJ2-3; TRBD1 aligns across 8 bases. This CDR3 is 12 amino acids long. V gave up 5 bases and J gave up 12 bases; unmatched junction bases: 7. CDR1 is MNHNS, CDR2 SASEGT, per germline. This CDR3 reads CASSSTGGYQYF. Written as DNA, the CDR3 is TGTGCCAGCAGTTCCACAGGGGGTTATCAGTATTTT.

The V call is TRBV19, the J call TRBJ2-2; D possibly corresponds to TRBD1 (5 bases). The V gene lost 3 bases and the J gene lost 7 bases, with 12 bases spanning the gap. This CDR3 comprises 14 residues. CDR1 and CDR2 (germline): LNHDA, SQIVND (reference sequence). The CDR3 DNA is TGTGCCAGTAGTATCTCTAGGGGCGGCGGGGAGCTGTTTTTT. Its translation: CASSISRGGGELFF.

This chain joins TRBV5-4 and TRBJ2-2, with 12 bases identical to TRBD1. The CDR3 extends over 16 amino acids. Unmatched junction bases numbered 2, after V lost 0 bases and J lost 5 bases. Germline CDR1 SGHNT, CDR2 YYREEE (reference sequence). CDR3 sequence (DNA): TGTGCCAGCAGCTTGGGGGACAGGGGGCGAACCGGGGAGCTGTTTTTT. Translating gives CASSLGDRGRTGELFF.

The CDR3 spells CAISVSGGTDTQYF. The CDR3 region has the DNA TGTGCCATCAGTGTTAGCGGGGGTACAGATACGCAGTATTTT. The gene calls are TRBV10-3 and TRBJ2-3; 9 positions match TRBD2. Germline V gives CDR1 ENHRY, CDR2 SYGVKD. V trimming: 4 bases; J trimming: 3 bases; junction bases outside the gene matches: 2. The CDR3 is 14 residues long.

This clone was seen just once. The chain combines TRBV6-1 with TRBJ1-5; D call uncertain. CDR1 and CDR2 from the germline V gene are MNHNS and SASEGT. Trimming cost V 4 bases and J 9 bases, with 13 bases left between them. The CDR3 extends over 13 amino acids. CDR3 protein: CASSGGNGRPQHF. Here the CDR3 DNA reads TGTGCCAGCAGTGGCGGGAACGGGCGGCCCCAGCATTTT.

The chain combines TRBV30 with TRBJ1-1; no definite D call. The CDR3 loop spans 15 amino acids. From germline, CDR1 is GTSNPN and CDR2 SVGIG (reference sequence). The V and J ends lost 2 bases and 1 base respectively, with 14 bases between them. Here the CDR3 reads CAWSTPFEGNTEAFF. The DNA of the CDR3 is TGTGCCTGGAGTACCCCTTTTGAGGGGAACACTGAAGCTTTCTTT.

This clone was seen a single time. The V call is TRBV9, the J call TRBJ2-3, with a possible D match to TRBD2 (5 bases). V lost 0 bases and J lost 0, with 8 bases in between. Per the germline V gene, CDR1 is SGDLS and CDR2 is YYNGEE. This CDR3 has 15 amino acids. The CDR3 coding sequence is TGTGCCAGCAGCGTAGAGTGGACTAGCACAGATACGCAGTATTTT. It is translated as CASSVEWTSTDTQYF.

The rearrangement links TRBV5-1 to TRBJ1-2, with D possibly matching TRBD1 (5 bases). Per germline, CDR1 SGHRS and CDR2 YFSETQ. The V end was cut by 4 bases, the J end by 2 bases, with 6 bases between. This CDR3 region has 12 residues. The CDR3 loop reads CASSRQNYGYTF. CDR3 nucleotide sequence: TGCGCCAGCAGCCGACAGAACTATGGCTACACCTTC.

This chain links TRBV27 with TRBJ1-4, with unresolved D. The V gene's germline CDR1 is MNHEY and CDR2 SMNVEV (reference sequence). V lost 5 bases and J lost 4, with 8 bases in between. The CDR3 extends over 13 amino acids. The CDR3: CASSASGNEKLFF. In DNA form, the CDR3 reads TGTGCCAGCAGTGCGTCGGGTAATGAAAAACTGTTTTTT.

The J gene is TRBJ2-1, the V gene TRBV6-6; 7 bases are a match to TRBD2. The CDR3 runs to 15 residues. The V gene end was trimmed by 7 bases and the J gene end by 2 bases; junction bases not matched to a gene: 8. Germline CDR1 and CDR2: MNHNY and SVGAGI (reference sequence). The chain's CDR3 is CASTLTSAAYNEQFF. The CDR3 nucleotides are TGTGCCAGCACCCTAACTAGCGCCGCCTACAATGAGCAGTTCTTC.

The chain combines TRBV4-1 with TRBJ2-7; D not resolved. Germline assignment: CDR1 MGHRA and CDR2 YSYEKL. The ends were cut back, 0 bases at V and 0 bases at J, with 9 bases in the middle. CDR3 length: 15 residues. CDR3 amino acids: CASSQDPHNSYEQYF. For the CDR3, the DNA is TGCGCCAGCAGCCAAGATCCACATAACTCCTACGAGCAGTACTTC.

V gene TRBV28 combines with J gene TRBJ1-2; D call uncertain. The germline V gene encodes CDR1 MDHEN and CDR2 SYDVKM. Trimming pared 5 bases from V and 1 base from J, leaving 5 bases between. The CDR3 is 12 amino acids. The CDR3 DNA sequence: TGTGCCAGCAGTCCCAGTAACTATGGCTACACCTTC. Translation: CASSPSNYGYTF.

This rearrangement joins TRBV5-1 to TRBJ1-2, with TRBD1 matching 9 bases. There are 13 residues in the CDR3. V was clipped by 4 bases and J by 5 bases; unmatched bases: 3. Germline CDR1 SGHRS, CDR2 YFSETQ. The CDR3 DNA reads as TGCGCCAGCAGCCTTGGGACAGGGTATGGCTACACCTTC. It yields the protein CASSLGTGYGYTF.

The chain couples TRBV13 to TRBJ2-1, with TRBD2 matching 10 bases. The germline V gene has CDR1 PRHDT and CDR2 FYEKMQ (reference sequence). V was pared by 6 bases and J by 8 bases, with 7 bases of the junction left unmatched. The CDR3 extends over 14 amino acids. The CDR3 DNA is TGTGCCAGCAGTCTCGGGACTAGCGTCGATGAGCAGTTCTTC. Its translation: CASSLGTSVDEQFF.

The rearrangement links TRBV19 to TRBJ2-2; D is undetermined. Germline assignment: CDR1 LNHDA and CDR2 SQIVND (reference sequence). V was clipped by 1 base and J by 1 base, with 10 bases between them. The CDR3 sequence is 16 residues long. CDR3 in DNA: TGTGCCAGTAGTATAGGCCCCCCAGGGAACACCGGGGAGCTGTTTTTT. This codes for CASSIGPPGNTGELFF.

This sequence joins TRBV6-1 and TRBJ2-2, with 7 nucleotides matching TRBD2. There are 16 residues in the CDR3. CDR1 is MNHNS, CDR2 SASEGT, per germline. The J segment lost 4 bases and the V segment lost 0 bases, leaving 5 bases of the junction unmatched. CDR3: CASSEARGGSTGELFF. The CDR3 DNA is TGTGCCAGCAGTGAAGCGCGCGGGGGAAGCACCGGGGAGCTGTTTTTT.

This chain's CDR3 is CASRQGANTEAFF. For the CDR3, the DNA is TGTGCCAGCAGACAGGGAGCGAACACTGAAGCTTTCTTT. This chain links TRBV7-3 with TRBJ1-1, with a weak D call TRBD1 (6 bases). This CDR3 region has 13 residues. Germline V gene data show CDR1 as SGHTA and CDR2 as FQGTGA. Trimming shortened V by 6 bases and J by 1 base, and 9 bases separated the two germline ends.

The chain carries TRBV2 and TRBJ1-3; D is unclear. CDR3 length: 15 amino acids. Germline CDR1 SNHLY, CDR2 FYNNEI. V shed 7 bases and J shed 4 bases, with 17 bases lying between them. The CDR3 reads CASTMGSGPGNTIYF. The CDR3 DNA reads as TGTGCCAGCACCATGGGGAGCGGGCCCGGAAACACCATATATTTT.

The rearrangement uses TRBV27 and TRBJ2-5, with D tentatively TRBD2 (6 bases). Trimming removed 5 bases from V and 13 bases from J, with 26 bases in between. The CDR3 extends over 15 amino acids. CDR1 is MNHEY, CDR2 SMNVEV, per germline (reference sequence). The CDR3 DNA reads TGTGCCAGCAGTCCCGATACCCTACTTAGCGGTCCCCCGTACTTC. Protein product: CASSPDTLLSGPPYF.

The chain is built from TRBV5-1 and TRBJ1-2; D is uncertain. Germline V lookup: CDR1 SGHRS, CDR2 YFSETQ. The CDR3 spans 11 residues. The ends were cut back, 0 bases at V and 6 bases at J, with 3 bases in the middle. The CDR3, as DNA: TGCGCCAGCAGCTTGGGGCATGGCTACACCTTC. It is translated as CASSLGHGYTF.

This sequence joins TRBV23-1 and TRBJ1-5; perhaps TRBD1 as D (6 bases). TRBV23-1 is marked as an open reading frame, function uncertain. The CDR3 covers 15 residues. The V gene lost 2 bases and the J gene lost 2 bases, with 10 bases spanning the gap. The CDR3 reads CASSQGGARNQPQHF. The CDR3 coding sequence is TGCGCCAGCAGTCAAGGGGGGGCGCGCAATCAGCCCCAGCATTTT.

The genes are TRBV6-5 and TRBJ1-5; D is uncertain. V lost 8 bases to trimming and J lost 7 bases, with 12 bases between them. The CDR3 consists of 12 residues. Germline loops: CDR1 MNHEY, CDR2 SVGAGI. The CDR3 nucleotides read TGTGCCAGCGCCACCTTGGGCCAGCCCCAGCATTTT. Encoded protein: CASATLGQPQHF.

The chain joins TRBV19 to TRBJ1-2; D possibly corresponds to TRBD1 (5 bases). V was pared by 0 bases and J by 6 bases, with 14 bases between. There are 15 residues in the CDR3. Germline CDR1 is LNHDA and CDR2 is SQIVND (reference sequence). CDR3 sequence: CASSIDLGRAHGYTF. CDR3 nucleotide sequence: TGTGCCAGTAGTATAGATCTGGGCAGGGCCCATGGCTACACCTTC.